This TCR beta chain was obtained from a study of metastatic and nonmetastatic thyroid tumors. Study as a whole: Thyroid patients, malignant and benign, had repertoires compared across blood and tumor or nodule tissue.

This clone was seen ten or more times. CDR3 length: 15 residues. V lost 5 bases to trimming and J lost 2 bases, with 18 bases between them. Germline assignment: CDR1 DFQATT and CDR2 SNEGSKA (reference sequence). No patient had received any treatment before thyroid surgery. Authors' data handling: For papillary thyroid cancer, a distant-metastasis classifier was constructed from CDR3 differences observed across clinicopathological groups. TCRdb ran MiXCR on the PCR reads. The V and J calls follow TCRdb's processing rather than the paper's. The sample records almost 9,000 clones, roughly 15% being singletons.

This chain joins TRBV20-1 and TRBJ1-1; no clear D gene. The clonotype originates from a female donor with papillary thyroid cancer or a benign thyroid nodule (not recorded which). Some clones in this sample may be carry-over from other donors' samples. Specimen: blood. The CDR3 spells CSASPAYSGNTEAFF. Here the CDR3 DNA reads TGCAGTGCTTCCCCGGCCTACTCGGGAAACACTGAAGCTTTCTTT.